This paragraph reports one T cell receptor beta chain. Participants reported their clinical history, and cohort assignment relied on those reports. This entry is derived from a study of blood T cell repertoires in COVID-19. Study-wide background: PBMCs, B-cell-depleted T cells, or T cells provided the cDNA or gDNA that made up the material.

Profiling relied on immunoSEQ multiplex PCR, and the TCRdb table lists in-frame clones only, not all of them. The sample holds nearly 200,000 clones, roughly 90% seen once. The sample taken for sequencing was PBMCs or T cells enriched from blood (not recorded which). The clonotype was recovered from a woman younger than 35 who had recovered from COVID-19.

The CDR3 sequence is CAISYVRDRGYTF. In nucleotides, the CDR3 is TGTGCCATCAGTTACGTTCGGGATCGGGGCTACACCTTC. This sequence joins TRBV10-3 and TRBJ1-2; no clear D. Germline V gene lookup returns CDR1 ENHRY and CDR2 SYGVKD. The CDR3 totals 13 residues. V dropped 5 bases and J dropped 8 bases, with 15 bases sitting between them.